By share, the clone carrying this T cell receptor beta chain counts as medium-sized. Its antigen is not known. As to treatment: roughly 10-day PBMC culture with coronavirus spike peptide pools or control peptides (ViraFEST assay). Before TCRs were sequenced, ViraFEST expanded antigen-specific T cells with peptide pools. Germline V gene lookup returns CDR1 SGHNT and CDR2 YENEEA. V shed 5 bases, J shed 5 bases, and the junction held 11 bases outside the gene matches. The CDR3 has 16 amino acids. This sample is part of a study of vaccination and CD4 T cells after COVID-19. Overall study: Overlapping peptides of the spike proteins of SARS-CoV-2, HCoV-NL63, HCoV-OC43 and HCoV-229E were used for cell stimulation.

Sequencing of cultured CD4+ T cell DNA used the Oncomine TCR Beta short-read assay. From CD4+ T cells that had been cultured, genomic DNA was extracted. TCRdb re-called the PCR reads with MiXCR, one entry per CDR3 protein. The table records around 5,000 distinct CDR3 sequences, around 25% of them present only once. The rearrangement uses TRBV11-3 and TRBJ2-5; 10 bases are a match to TRBD1. Sequences were derived from CD4+ T cells from blood, cultured in vitro, sampled after SARS-CoV-2 vaccination. This TCR came from a human donor who had recovered from COVID-19. The CDR3 DNA reads as TGTGCCAGCAGCCCCCTCGGGACAGGGGTCGGGGAGACCCAGTACTTC. Translation: CASSPLGTGVGETQYF.